The source of this TCR beta chain is a study of regulatory T cells in long-lasting Graves disease (dated by TCRdb to the early 2020s). Background on the whole study: In the newly diagnosed Graves' disease group, patients had been taking antithyroid drugs for less than 3 months. A total of around 35 samples were covered by TCR sequencing, comprising roughly 13 persistent and 20 or so newly diagnosed Graves' disease patients. Persistent Graves' disease patients were compared with newly diagnosed Graves' disease patients by peripheral blood TCR sequencing and RNA sequencing. The study was conducted in China and was registered as a clinical trial. General findings and caveats noted by the study authors: The authors noted that the small sample size was a limitation that may lower accuracy. Only the TCR beta chain was sequenced and analyzed. Persistent Graves' disease patients showed lower TCR Shannon entropy and fewer highly expanded clones than newly diagnosed patients, suggesting clonal expansion. Patients with persistent disease shared more public clonotypes (over 2,500) than newly diagnosed patients did (approximately 990). Peripheral blood alone was examined, since thyroid tissue, which constituted the primary lesion, could not be accessed. TRBV28, TRBJ1-2 and TRBJ2-5 were preferentially used in persistent disease, while TRBV20-1 and TRBJ2-1 were favored in newly diagnosed disease.

This clonotype has a count of ten or more. Its cognate antigen has yet to be identified. Base qualities are missing; no much larger clone stands one base away. According to the study, the label for this sample's time point signals: newly diagnosed GD, antithyroid drugs for less than 3 months. For both TCR sequencing and RNA sequencing, RNA was extracted from PBMCs in TRIzol. The diagnosis of Graves' disease was made according to American Thyroid Association guidelines. The patients came from an endocrinology department in Xi'an, China. Each patient gave 9 to 10 milliliters of peripheral blood, collected in an EDTA anticoagulant tube. PBMCs were isolated by Ficoll Paque Plus density gradient separation without further T cell sorting. An Agilent 2100 Bioanalyzer and agarose gel were used to assess RNA quality, and a NanoDrop 2000 was used to measure RNA concentration. Libraries were prepared through multiplex PCR. Sequencer: Illumina HiSeq 4000. CDR3 regions were amplified by Arm-PCR with iRepertoire HTBI primers to construct TCR beta libraries. Gel purification was performed on PCR products prior to sequencing. For the original study's pipeline: Gene usage analysis of CDR3 amino acid clonotypes relied on the approximately 68 TRBV and about 15 TRBJ segments identified across samples. Filtered high-quality paired reads were merged into contigs using COPE and FqMerger. Contigs were aligned with BLAST to IMGT TRBV, TRBD and TRBJ reference genes, and CDR3 was defined per IMGT. Highly expanded clones were defined as clonotypes with a frequency above 0.1%. Shannon entropy served as the measure of repertoire diversity, while the Gini coefficient captured V-J evenness. A clonotype found in more than one individual was treated as public. TCRdb ran its own pipeline on the public reads, namely fastp trimming at Q25 and MiXCR clone calling, and kept in-frame beta chains. When rows share a CDR3 protein, they turn into one entry using the most common DNA and genes. Here the V and J calls rest on TCRdb's processing, not on the authors' analysis. For this sample the table gives hundreds of thousands of distinct CDR3 sequences, of which around 17% were detected only once. The top ten clones comprise around 27% of the sample.

The germline V gene gives CDR1 as MDHEN and CDR2 as SYDVKM. A distance of 19 bases separates the germline ends of V and J, which lose 1 base and 7 bases respectively. From the cysteine through the phenylalanine, the CDR3 covers 16 amino acids. CDR3 DNA is the only sequence kept; it has 48 bases, read in frame from the first base. This same sample was also taken into another study, of T cells in Graves' hyperthyroidism and ophthalmopathy. Drawing on the second study: Graves' hyperthyroidism was defined as stable when no progression to ophthalmopathy occurred over 18 months of follow-up. Hyperthyroidism patients were newly diagnosed, with disease duration under 2 months, and aged 18 to 65 years. Any patient with an uncontrolled infection, another autoimmune disease, pregnancy or lactation was excluded. Diagnoses were based on clinical symptoms, serum thyroxine and TRAb, thyroid ultrasound and orbital computed tomography. The TCR CDR3 was subjected to a first round of RT-PCR using the HTBI primer set and the Qiagen OneStep RT-PCR kit. Most expanded thyroid clonotypes (frequency above 0.001) were also found in blood, which suggests that blood repertoires may mirror thyroid immune responses. A model built on a 13 V-J signature distinguished ophthalmopathy from stable hyperthyroidism, reaching about 88% sensitivity and 81.08% specificity in cross-validation and 80%/75% in testing. During validation, the model predicted progression to ophthalmopathy a median of around six months ahead of onset, with around 65% sensitivity and under 85% specificity. To identify TCR V-J signatures that set the groups apart, the researchers used a discovery cohort of 100 patients, made up of roughly 45 with Graves' ophthalmopathy and approximately 57 with stable Graves' hyperthyroidism. Prospective prediction of ophthalmopathy was tested in an independent validation cohort consisting of some 18 hyperthyroidism patients and more than 15 patients who later progressed to ophthalmopathy. The 90 or so discovery patients were randomly split 7:3 into training and test sets. In addition, the study compared T-cell repertoires in thyroid tissue and in blood from over 5 Graves' hyperthyroidism patients. After blood sampling, hyperthyroidism patients were treated with methimazole at a starting dose of 30 mg daily, and ophthalmopathy patients were treated with high-dose intravenous methylprednisolone. Libraries were constructed in a second round of multiplex PCR, after which size selection and purification were performed. Paired-end sequencing of the libraries was performed with 100 bp reads on an Illumina HiSeq2000. SOAPnuke was used to process the raw data, with reads discarded if the reads contained adapters or uncalled bases, had a mean Phred below 15, or lacked an exact constant-primer or identifier match. COPE v1.2.5 was used to merge high-quality paired reads, and clonotypes were defined as unique nucleotide sequences. MiTCR v1.1 was used to align clonotypes to the IMGT TRBV, TRBD and TRBJ reference segments. Analysis was restricted to V-J combinations with a frequency above 0.0001, which covered approximately 99% of repertoires. The TCS score was defined as F50 (clonal expansion) divided by E x V (chaos), with BLOSUM62-based TCRdist calculated between CDR3 peptides within each V-J. Welch's t-statistics and random forest reduced around 510 V-J features to 10 to 15, which were used in a naive Bayes classifier (R e1071). Sample size was not statistically predetermined, and investigators were not blinded to group allocation. According to the paper, TCR Vbeta CDR3 sequencing was carried out on approximately 140 peripheral blood samples, which came from approximately 41 ophthalmopathy, roughly 75 hyperthyroidism and approximately 17 progressor patients.

The receptor comes from a middle-aged man with Graves disease. Donor details come from another sample of the same person, matched by shared clones. Sequenced here: peripheral blood mononuclear cells (PBMCs), sampled at new diagnosis, from a patient treated with antithyroid drugs. The chain joins TRBV28 to TRBJ1-1, with a tentative D gene TRBD1 over 6 matching bases. The CDR3 protein: CASSLLRTGTKSEAFF. The DNA reads as follows: TGTGCCAGCAGTTTATTACGGACCGGGACAAAGAGTGAAGCTTTCTTT.